This T cell receptor beta chain was sequenced during a study of control samples from healthy donors and cancer patients. Clones were sequenced by immunoSEQ multiplex PCR, and TCRdb holds only the in-frame ones, with some missing. This sample has 30,000 to 40,000 clones, with roughly 92% found just once. Germline CDR1 and CDR2: SGHRS and YFSETQ. The V gene end was trimmed by 6 bases and the J gene end by 0 bases; junction bases not matched to a gene: 8. The CDR3 contains 16 residues. This chain uses TRBV5-1 with TRBJ1-1; the match to TRBD1 covers 10 bases. This receptor was taken from a man aged 40-55 years with colorectal cancer. Sequencing was carried out using PBMCs. In DNA, the CDR3 is TGCGCCAGCAACCCCGGGACAGGGGTGCTGAACACTGAAGCTTTCTTT. Translation: CASNPGTGVLNTEAFF. The full variable domain, rest sourced from reference TRBV5-1 and TRBJ1-1, is KAGVTQTPRYLIKTRGQQVTLSCSPISGHRSVSWYQQTPGQGLQFLFEYFSETQRNKGNFPGRFSGRQFSNSRSEMNVSTLELGDSALYLCASNPGTGVLNTEAFFGQGTRLTVV.